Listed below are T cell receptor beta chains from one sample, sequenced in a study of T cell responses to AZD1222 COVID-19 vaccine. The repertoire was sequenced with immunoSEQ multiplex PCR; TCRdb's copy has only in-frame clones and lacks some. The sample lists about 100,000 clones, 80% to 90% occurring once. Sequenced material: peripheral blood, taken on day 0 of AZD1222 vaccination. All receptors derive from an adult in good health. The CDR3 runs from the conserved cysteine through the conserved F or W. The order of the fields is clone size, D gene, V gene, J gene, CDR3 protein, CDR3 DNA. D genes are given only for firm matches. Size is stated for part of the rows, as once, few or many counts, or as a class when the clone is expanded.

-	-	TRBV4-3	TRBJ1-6	CASSQERGRTNSPLHF	TGCGCCAGCAGCCAAGAAAGGGGAAGGACCAATTCACCCCTCCACTTT
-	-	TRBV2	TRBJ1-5	CASSDLGRYSNQPQHF	TGTGCCAGCAGTGATCTAGGGCGATATAGCAATCAGCCCCAGCATTTT
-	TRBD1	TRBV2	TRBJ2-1	CASSLDRGLNEQFF	TGTGCCAGCTCCCTAGACAGGGGGCTCAATGAGCAGTTCTTC
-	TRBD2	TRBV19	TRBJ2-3	CASSMSRTSGGRTQYF	TGTGCCAGTAGTATGTCAAGGACTAGCGGGGGGCGTACGCAGTATTTT
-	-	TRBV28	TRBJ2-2	CASSLGGNTGELFF	TGTGCCAGCAGTCTAGGGGGAAACACCGGGGAGCTGTTTTTT
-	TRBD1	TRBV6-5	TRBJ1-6	CASSGWDRVNSPLHF	TGTGCCAGCAGCGGCTGGGACAGAGTGAATTCACCCCTCCACTTT
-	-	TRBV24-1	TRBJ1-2	CATSDPGGGDHGYTF	TGTGCCACCAGTGACCCCGGGGGAGGGGACCATGGCTACACCTTC
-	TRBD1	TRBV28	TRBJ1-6	CASRVGGGQDNSPLHF	TGTGCCAGCAGGGTCGGCGGAGGACAGGATAATTCACCCCTCCACTTT
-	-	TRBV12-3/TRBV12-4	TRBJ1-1	CASSLGSNTEAFF	TGTGCCAGCAGTTTAGGCAGTAACACTGAAGCTTTCTTT
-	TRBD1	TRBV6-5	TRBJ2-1	CASKPDRVNEQFF	TGTGCCAGCAAACCGGACAGGGTGAATGAGCAGTTCTTC
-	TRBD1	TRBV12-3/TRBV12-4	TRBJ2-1	CASSLQGVNEQFF	TGTGCCAGCAGCCTACAGGGGGTGAATGAGCAGTTCTTC
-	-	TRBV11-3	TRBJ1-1	CASSSPRMGSFLAFF	TGTGCCAGCAGCTCGCCGCGTATGGGGTCCTTTCTAGCTTTCTTT
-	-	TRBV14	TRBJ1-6	CASSYRFANSPLHF	TGTGCCAGCAGTTACAGGTTTGCGAATTCACCCCTCCACTTT
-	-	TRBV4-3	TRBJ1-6	CATRDTSSYNSPLHF	TGCGCCACCCGGGACACGAGCTCCTATAATTCACCCCTCCACTTT
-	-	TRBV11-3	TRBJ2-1	CASSLGTSMGEQFF	TGTGCCAGCAGCTTAGGTACCAGCATGGGTGAGCAGTTCTTC
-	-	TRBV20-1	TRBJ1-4	CSASSPRAAVPGGKLFF	TGCAGTGCTAGTAGCCCCAGGGCTGCCGTCCCTGGGGGAAAACTGTTTTTT
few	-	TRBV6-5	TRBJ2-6	CASSYDSSGANVLTF	TGTGCCAGCAGTTACGACAGCTCTGGGGCCAACGTCCTGACTTTC
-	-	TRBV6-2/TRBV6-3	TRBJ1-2	CASSYSSKGTETYGYTF	TGTGCCAGCAGTTACTCATCTAAGGGGACCGAAACCTATGGCTACACCTTC
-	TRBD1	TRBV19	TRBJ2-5	CASRKGQVETQYF	TGTGCCAGTAGGAAGGGACAGGTCGAGACCCAGTACTTC
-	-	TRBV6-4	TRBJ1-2	CASSEGQGYGYTF	TGTGCCAGCAGTGAGGGGCAGGGATATGGCTACACCTTC
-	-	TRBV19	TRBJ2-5	CASSIAPRGETQYF	TGTGCCAGTAGTATAGCCCCGCGCGGGGAGACCCAGTACTTC
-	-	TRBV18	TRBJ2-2	CASSPPLRTGELFF	TGTGCCAGCTCACCACCCCTCCGGACCGGGGAGCTGTTTTTT
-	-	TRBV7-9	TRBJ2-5	CASSLRGGGETQYF	TGTGCCAGCAGCTTACGAGGTGGAGGGGAGACCCAGTACTTC
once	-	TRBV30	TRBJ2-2	CAWSYIGELFF	TGTGCCTGGAGTTACATCGGGGAGCTGTTTTTT
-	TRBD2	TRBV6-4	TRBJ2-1	CASSDGYGTSNEQFF	TGTGCCAGCAGTGACGGGTATGGGACTAGCAATGAGCAGTTCTTC
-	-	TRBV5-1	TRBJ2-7	CASSWGGGSEQYF	TGCGCCAGCAGCTGGGGAGGGGGGTCCGAGCAGTACTTC
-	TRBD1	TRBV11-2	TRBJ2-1	CASRQGPNEQFF	TGTGCCAGCCGACAGGGACCCAATGAGCAGTTCTTC